The TCR beta chain described here comes from a study of cytomegalovirus exposure and HLA in healthy donors. Study-wide results and limits: Later work found most CMV-associated TCR beta chains apparently HLA-restricted. Follow-up analysis found HLA locus-dependent TCR association rates, highest for DRB1 and lowest for HLA-C. A later analysis appeared to link common viral pathogens to several of the most significant clusters. When analyzed later, a missense DCLRE1C variant was found to be linked to TCR beta V- and J-gene trimming.

This clone has just a few counts. Its target is unknown. The PCR made use of 60 Vbeta and 13 Jbeta primers. Profiled with immunoSEQ multiplex PCR; TCRdb holds only in-frame clones, not every one. Counted here are around 130,000 clones, approximately 80% occurring once; the ten biggest clones make up 1%. Input material: PBMCs. This clonotype was obtained from a man aged 35 to 55 in good health and CMV-seronegative.

The chain's CDR3 is CASSLNQGSDTQYF. The DNA for the CDR3 is TGTGCCAGCAGCTTAAACCAGGGCTCAGATACGCAGTATTTT. This sequence joins TRBV7-3 and TRBJ2-3; tentative D call: TRBD1 (5 bases). Germline CDR1 reads SGHTA; CDR2 reads FQGTGA. CDR3 length equals 14 residues. V was trimmed by 1 base and J by 4 bases, leaving 9 bases between them.